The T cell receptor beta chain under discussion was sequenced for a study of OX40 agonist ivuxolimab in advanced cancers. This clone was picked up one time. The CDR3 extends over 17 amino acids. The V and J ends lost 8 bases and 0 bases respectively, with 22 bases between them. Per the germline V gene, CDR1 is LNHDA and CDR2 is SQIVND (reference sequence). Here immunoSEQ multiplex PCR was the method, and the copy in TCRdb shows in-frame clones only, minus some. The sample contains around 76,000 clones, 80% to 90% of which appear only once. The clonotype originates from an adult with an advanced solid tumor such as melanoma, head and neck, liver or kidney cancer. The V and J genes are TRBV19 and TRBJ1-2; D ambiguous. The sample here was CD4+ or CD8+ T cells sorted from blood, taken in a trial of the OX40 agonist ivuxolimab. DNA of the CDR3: TGTGCCAGTCACCCAGTTTGGAGGGCTTGGACTAACTATGGCTACACCTTC. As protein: CASHPVWRAWTNYGYTF.